Shown below are 8 T cell receptor beta chains from a single sample sequenced in a study of beta chain features in type 1 diabetes. cDNA synthesis used the whole RNA isolate, giving expressed TCRB sequences. Some clones are missing from TCRdb's copy, which holds only in-frame ones; the method was immunoSEQ multiplex PCR. The table records roughly 140,000 clones, about 7.3% of them present only once. The specimen was central memory CD4+ T cells from blood. These receptors were obtained from a man between 18 and 35 years old in good health.

The chain has TRBV2 and TRBJ1-5; D is unresolved. The V and J ends lost 3 bases and 9 bases respectively, with 12 bases between them. The germline V gene has CDR1 SNHLY and CDR2 FYNNEI. CDR3 length: 13 amino acids. CDR3 residues: CASSDIVRWPQHF. For the CDR3, the DNA is TGTGCCAGCAGTGATATTGTTCGGTGGCCCCAGCATTTT.

This clone was counted ten times or more. The J gene is TRBJ1-2, the V gene TRBV30; 9 nucleotides agree with TRBD1. Germline values: CDR1 GTSNPN, CDR2 SVGIG (reference sequence). The CDR3 sequence is 13 residues long. Trimming took 4 bases from V and 5 from J; bases not matched to a gene: 5. The CDR3 region is CAWKGQGPYGYTF. Here the CDR3 DNA reads TGTGCCTGGAAGGGACAGGGACCGTATGGCTACACCTTC.

This clone was detected only a few times. This chain links TRBV12-5 with TRBJ2-1; TRBD1 aligns across 9 bases. The CDR3 extends over 19 amino acids. Germline CDR1 is LGHNT and CDR2 is FRNRAP. Trimming took 3 bases from V and 0 from J; bases not matched to a gene: 12. The CDR3 DNA follows: TGTGCTAGTGGTTTTCGGACAGGGGCTCGTCGCAACTCCTACAATGAGCAGTTCTTC. Translating it yields CASGFRTGARRNSYNEQFF.

The genes are TRBV13 and TRBJ2-5; the match to TRBD1 covers 8 bases. The ends lost 5 bases at V and 5 bases at J; junction bases unmatched: 10. The CDR3 sequence is 15 residues long. Germline V gene data show CDR1 as PRHDT and CDR2 as FYEKMQ (reference sequence). The CDR3 region is CASSHRGVAWETQYF. DNA of the CDR3: TGTGCCAGCAGCCACAGGGGGGTCGCGTGGGAGACCCAGTACTTC.

CDR3 loop: CASSQLPGRSVSEAFF. The CDR3 region has the DNA TGTGCCAGCAGCCAATTACCAGGGCGTAGTGTCTCTGAAGCTTTCTTT. The chain links TRBV7-3 to TRBJ1-1, with a possible D match to TRBD1 (5 bases). The CDR3 totals 16 residues. Germline CDR1 is SGHTA and CDR2 is FQGTGA. V lost 5 bases to trimming and J lost 6 bases, with 22 bases between them.

This clone occurred many times. Additional DNA sequences in this sample encode the identical CDR3. The CDR3 loop reads CSVARQGDTGELFF. CDR3 DNA sequence: TGCAGCGTTGCCAGACAGGGAGACACCGGGGAGCTGTTTTTT. The rearrangement links TRBV29-1 to TRBJ2-2; TRBD1 agrees at 7 bases. The germline CDR1 and CDR2 sequences are SQVTM and ANQGSEA. With 4 bases clipped from V and 3 bases from J, the junction kept 5 bases outside the gene matches. The CDR3 extends over 14 amino acids.

V is TRBV5-1 and J is TRBJ1-3; D ambiguous. The CDR3 is 15 residues long. Germline CDR1 SGHRS, CDR2 YFSETQ. Trimming left V 4 bases short and J 2 bases short, with 13 bases between. The CDR3 region is CASSLGDGAGNTIYF. The CDR3 nucleotides read TGCGCCAGCAGCCTGGGCGACGGGGCTGGAAACACCATATATTTT.

The sample holds a few counts of this clone. The rearrangement joins TRBV11-2 to TRBJ1-1; 8 bases are a match to TRBD1. V trimming: 1 base; J trimming: 4 bases; junction bases outside the gene matches: 8. The CDR3 contains 16 residues. CDR1 is SGHAT and CDR2 is FQNNGV in the germline V gene. The DNA of the CDR3 is TGTGCCAGCAGCTTAGGTTTCGGACAGGGACTCACTGAAGCTTTCTTT. Translation gives CASSLGFGQGLTEAFF.